The 19 T cell receptor beta chains reported below all come from one sample, sequenced in a study of T-cell reconstitution after alpha-beta-depleted transplantation in children. TCRbeta library preparation incorporated unique molecular identifiers. TCRdb used MiXCR to reprocess the PCR reads, holding one entry per CDR3 protein. The sample holds some 350,000 distinct CDR3 sequences, 15% to 20% seen once. The sequences come from PBMCs, mostly from graft donor cells, collected 360 days after TCRalphabeta/CD19-depleted stem cell transplant. These receptors all come from a male patient between 2 and 9 years old who had a stem cell transplant for acute lymphoblastic leukemia, so the T cells may come from the graft donor.

There are a few counts of this clonotype. The chain recombines TRBV10-3 with TRBJ2-2, with D possibly matching TRBD2 (6 bases). Trimming took off 4 bases at V and 0 bases at J, with 12 bases between the two ends. The CDR3 is 16 residues long. Germline values: CDR1 ENHRY, CDR2 SYGVKD. CDR3 amino acids: CAISALGGTNTGELFF. The CDR3 DNA reads as TGTGCCATCAGTGCGTTGGGGGGTACGAACACCGGGGAGCTGTTTTTT.

CDR3 bases: TGCAGTGCTATAGACCCGATGGGGGGCCAGGTAGGGTTCTACGAGCAGTACTTC. The encoded protein is CSAIDPMGGQVGFYEQYF. The genes are TRBV20-1 and TRBJ2-7, with D perhaps given as TRBD1 or TRBD2 (6 bases each). The V gene's germline CDR1 is DFQATT and CDR2 SNEGSKA (reference sequence). The CDR3 extends over 18 amino acids. Trimming stripped 4 bases from V and 3 bases from J, with 28 bases between.

This chain links TRBV2 with TRBJ2-1; D is ambiguous. V lost 8 bases to trimming and J lost 5 bases, with 16 bases between them. This CDR3 is 14 amino acids long. Germline V gene lookup returns CDR1 SNHLY and CDR2 FYNNEI. CDR3 in DNA: TGTGCCAGCCGGCGACTTGCTCCTGACAATGAGCAGTTCTTC. It codes for CASRRLAPDNEQFF. The full variable domain, in which reference TRBV2 and TRBJ2-1 provide the parts outside the CDR3, is EPEVTQTPSHQVTQMGQEVILRCVPISNHLYFYWYRQILGQKVEFLVSFYNNEISEKSEIFDDQFSVERPDGSNFTLKIRSTKLEDSAMYFCASRRLAPDNEQFFGPGTRLTVL.

This clonotype has only a few counts. The genes are TRBV5-1 and TRBJ2-1, with TRBD2 identical over 11 bases. The CDR3 extends over 17 amino acids. Germline CDR1 reads SGHRS; CDR2 reads YFSETQ. The ends lost 0 bases at V and 7 bases at J; junction bases unmatched: 9. The CDR3 DNA sequence: TGCGCCAGCAGCTTGGGGCTGACTAGCGGGGCTAGTAATGAGCAGTTCTTC. Translating gives CASSLGLTSGASNEQFF.

V usage is TRBV4-3 and J usage is TRBJ2-3; 10 positions agree with TRBD1. Germline loops: CDR1 LGHNA, CDR2 YSLEER. This CDR3 is built from 15 residues. The trim removed 5 bases at V and 3 bases at J, leaving 5 bases unmatched. This CDR3 is CASSVGTGVTDTQYF. The CDR3 DNA reads as TGCGCCAGCAGCGTCGGGACAGGGGTTACAGATACGCAGTATTTT.

The V call is TRBV9, the J call TRBJ2-3; 11 bases agree with TRBD2. CDR3 length: 16 residues. From germline, CDR1 is SGDLS and CDR2 YYNGEE. The J segment lost 8 bases and the V segment lost 4 bases, leaving 12 bases of the junction unmatched. The CDR3 nucleotides are TGTGCCAGCAGCCCCACTCTAGCGGGAGGTTACGGTACGCAGTATTTT. Its protein is CASSPTLAGGYGTQYF.

This clonotype showed up many times. CDR3 sequence (DNA): TGTGCCAGCAGCTTAAGGAGGGTGTCCTACAATGAGCAGTTCTTC. Translated: CASSLRRVSYNEQFF. This rearrangement joins TRBV7-9 to TRBJ2-1, with D perhaps TRBD2 (6 bases). CDR1 and CDR2 (germline): SEHNR, FQNEAQ (reference sequence). Trimming pared 2 bases from V and 1 base from J, leaving 9 bases between. The CDR3 has 15 amino acids.

At least ten counts were recorded for this clonotype. This sequence joins TRBV14 and TRBJ2-3; D is perhaps TRBD1 or TRBD2 (5 bases each). In germline, CDR1 is SGHDN, CDR2 FVKESK. CDR3 length equals 16 residues. The germline V and J ends were trimmed by 4 bases and 2 bases, with 16 bases remaining between them. The CDR3 coding sequence is TGTGCCAGCAGCCGGATCGGGGCGGCTGTCACAGATACGCAGTATTTT. This codes for CASSRIGAAVTDTQYF.

The V call is TRBV4-2, the J call TRBJ2-3, with D possibly TRBD2 on 6 matching bases. The germline gives CDR1 LGHNA, CDR2 YNFKEQ. V dropped 0 bases and J dropped 0 bases, with 16 bases sitting between them. The CDR3 spans 18 residues. CDR3 sequence (DNA): TGTGCCAGCAGCCAAGATCCCCCTAGCGAGCCTAGCACAGATACGCAGTATTTT. It translates to CASSQDPPSEPSTDTQYF.

This clonotype was found a few times. V and J are TRBV15 and TRBJ2-3; possible D gene TRBD1, 5 bases. The germline V and J ends were trimmed by 1 base and 2 bases, with 7 bases remaining between them. Germline V CDR1 and CDR2: LNHNV, YYDKDF (reference sequence). CDR3 length: 14 residues. As DNA, the CDR3 is TGTGCCACCAGCAGAGGACAGCTCACAGATACGCAGTATTTT. Its translation is CATSRGQLTDTQYF.

This clonotype was counted between two and nine times. The chain couples TRBV28 to TRBJ2-1; 14 positions agree with TRBD2. The CDR3 is made up of 18 amino acids. Germline CDR1 MDHEN, CDR2 SYDVKM. V trimming: 8 bases; J trimming: 1 base; junction bases outside the gene matches: 10. In DNA, the CDR3 is TGTGCCAGCGCGGGACTAGCGGGAGCCCCCGGGTCCTACAATGAGCAGTTCTTC. This sequence encodes CASAGLAGAPGSYNEQFF.

There are a few counts of this clonotype. The rearrangement links TRBV29-1 to TRBJ2-1; no firm D call. The V end was cut by 4 bases, the J end by 2 bases, with 15 bases between. Germline CDR1 and CDR2: SQVTM and ANQGSEA. The CDR3 is 15 amino acids. The CDR3 nucleotides are TGCAGCGTTGTCGGCATACAAAAGGCCTACAATGAGCAGTTCTTC. Protein sequence: CSVVGIQKAYNEQFF.

The chain couples TRBV12-3 or TRBV12-4 to TRBJ1-1; possibly TRBD1 for D (5 bases). The CDR3 loop spans 13 amino acids. V was clipped by 5 bases and J by 5 bases, with 12 bases between them. CDR3 coding DNA: TGTGCCAGCAGTGGCAGGGACGGGACTGAAGCTTTCTTT. Translating it yields CASSGRDGTEAFF.

CDR3: CASSFRDSGGETQYF. CDR3 DNA sequence: TGTGCCAGCAGCTTTAGGGACAGTGGAGGGGAGACCCAGTACTTC. The genes are TRBV5-4 and TRBJ2-5; D perhaps matches TRBD1 (7 bases). Germline values: CDR1 SGHNT, CDR2 YYREEE (reference sequence). Trimming stripped 2 bases from V and 5 bases from J, with 16 bases between. The CDR3 length is 15 residues. Full variable domain (missing parts from reference TRBV5-4 and TRBJ2-5): ETGVTQSPTHLIKTRGQQVTLRCSSQSGHNTVSWYQQALGQGPQFIFQYYREEENGRGNFPPRFSGLQFPNYSSELNVNALELDDSALYLCASSFRDSGGETQYFGPGTRLLVL.

The chain links TRBV28 to TRBJ2-1; unclear D gene. The CDR3 has 12 amino acids. Germline assignment: CDR1 MDHEN and CDR2 SYDVKM. V was clipped by 5 bases and J by 6 bases, with 8 bases between them. CDR3 amino acids: CASSPLRNEQFF. For the CDR3, the DNA is TGTGCCAGCAGTCCCCTCCGCAATGAGCAGTTCTTC.

The chain joins TRBV11-2 to TRBJ2-1; 8 bases match TRBD2. V was pared by 3 bases and J by 7 bases, with 14 bases of the junction left unmatched. The CDR3 has 17 residues. The germline V gene has CDR1 SGHAT and CDR2 FQNNGV. The CDR3 DNA reads as TGTGCCAGCAGCTTGGATTTTAGCGGGAAAGATCCTAATGAGCAGTTCTTC. Amino acid sequence: CASSLDFSGKDPNEQFF. Filled out from reference TRBV11-2 and TRBJ2-1, the complete variable domain reads EAGVAQSPRYKIIEKRQSVAFWCNPISGHATLYWYQQILGQGPKLLIQFQNNGVVDDSQLPKDRFSAERLKGVDSTLKIQPAKLEDSAVYLCASSLDFSGKDPNEQFFGPGTRLTVL.

This clonotype was found many times. The chain combines TRBV29-1 with TRBJ2-5; no firm D call. This CDR3 has 13 residues. V was pared by 5 bases and J by 1 base, with 11 bases between. Looked up from germline, CDR1 is SQVTM and CDR2 is ANQGSEA. The CDR3 is CSVPRQLQETQYF. DNA of the CDR3: TGCAGCGTTCCACGGCAACTCCAAGAGACCCAGTACTTC.

This clonotype came up many times. This rearrangement joins TRBV5-1 to TRBJ2-2; the match to TRBD1 covers 9 bases. The V and J ends lost 7 bases and 3 bases, in that order; junction bases with no gene match: 4. Germline loops: CDR1 SGHRS, CDR2 YFSETQ. The CDR3 runs to 14 residues. CDR3 nucleotide sequence: TGCGCCAGCTCCCGACAGGGGGACACCGGGGAGCTGTTTTTT. Translating it yields CASSRQGDTGELFF.

This clonotype occurred many times. The chain links TRBV10-3 to TRBJ2-5; 7 nucleotides align to TRBD2. The V gene end was trimmed by 6 bases and the J gene end by 0 bases; junction bases not matched to a gene: 7. Germline assignment: CDR1 ENHRY and CDR2 SYGVKD. The CDR3 is made up of 15 amino acids. CDR3 nucleotide sequence: TGTGCCATCAGCTCTCCCGGGACTAACCAAGAGACCCAGTACTTC. Its translation: CAISSPGTNQETQYF.